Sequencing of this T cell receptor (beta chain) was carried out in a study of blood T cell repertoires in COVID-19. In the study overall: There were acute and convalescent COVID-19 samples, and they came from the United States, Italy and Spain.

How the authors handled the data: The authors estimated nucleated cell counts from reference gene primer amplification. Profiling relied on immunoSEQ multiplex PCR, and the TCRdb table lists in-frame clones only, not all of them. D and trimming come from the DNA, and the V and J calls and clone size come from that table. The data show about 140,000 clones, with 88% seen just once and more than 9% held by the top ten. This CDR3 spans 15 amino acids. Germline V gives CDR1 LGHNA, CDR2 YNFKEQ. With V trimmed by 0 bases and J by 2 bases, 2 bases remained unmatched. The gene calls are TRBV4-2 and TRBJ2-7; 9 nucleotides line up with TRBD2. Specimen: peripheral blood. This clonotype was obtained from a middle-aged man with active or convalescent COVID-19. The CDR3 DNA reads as TGTGCCAGCAGCCAAGAGGCTAGCGGGACCTACGAGCAGTACTTC. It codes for CASSQEASGTYEQYF.